A selection of T cell receptor beta chains follows, all from one sample in a study of cytomegalovirus exposure and HLA in healthy donors. Generated by immunoSEQ multiplex PCR, the TCRdb table keeps only in-frame clones and is missing some. The sample carries 160,000 or so clones, roughly 80% recorded once. The sequenced material came from PBMCs. Receptors were obtained from a woman between 50 and 59 years old in good health and CMV-seronegative. The conserved cysteine and the conserved F or W are not part of the CDR3 here. A D gene is named only where the DNA matches it firmly.

j_call v_call d_call cdr3_aa
TRBJ1-5 TRBV19 TRBD1 ATRLTGGVNQPQH
TRBJ2-1 TRBV19 TRBD1 ASSPGQGYNEQF
TRBJ2-7 TRBV2 TRBD2 ASIRTSGAYEQY
TRBJ1-2 TRBV7-8 - ASSLAQGSLGYT
TRBJ2-7 TRBV27 TRBD2 ASSGLSGRRFEEQY
TRBJ2-7 TRBV15 TRBD1 ATSPEGGTGFYEQY
TRBJ2-6 TRBV28 - ASTNSGANVLT
TRBJ2-7 TRBV6-5 TRBD2 ASIKLAGVGEQY
TRBJ1-2 TRBV7-8 TRBD1 ASSARTGEYYGYT
TRBJ1-2 TRBV11-2 TRBD1 ASSSGQGPPYGYT
TRBJ1-2 TRBV12-5 - ASGSPVHGYT
TRBJ2-1 TRBV25-1 - ASSELELAQNEQF
TRBJ2-1 TRBV4-2 TRBD2 ASSLGGGTSYNEQF
TRBJ1-6 TRBV6-1 - ASSEEGFGSYNSPLH
TRBJ2-5 TRBV11-2 TRBD2 ASTRLAGWLETQY
TRBJ1-1 TRBV2 TRBD1 ASPGQGVLNTEAF
TRBJ2-3 TRBV19 - ASSESGAQWTDTQY
TRBJ2-3 TRBV28 TRBD2 ASILAGISQREQY
TRBJ2-2 TRBV18 TRBD2 ASSPGLASNGELF
TRBJ2-7 TRBV6-5 - ASSRSGEQY
TRBJ2-5 TRBV6-5 TRBD2 ASSYSGGEQETQY
TRBJ2-7 TRBV5-1 TRBD1 ASSLATGGAEQY
TRBJ2-7 TRBV28 TRBD1 ASSFNRGYEQY
TRBJ1-2 TRBV9 - ASSTTHPNYGYT
TRBJ1-3 TRBV19 TRBD1 ASSIVTGASGNTIY
TRBJ2-5 TRBV10-3 TRBD2 AISGTRGETQY
TRBJ1-2 TRBV4-2 - ASSQEGQGNYGYT
TRBJ1-1 TRBV19 - ASSMMVNSNTEAF
TRBJ2-7 TRBV6-5 TRBD1 ASNQDRGGTQY